Each of the 20 T cell receptor beta chains below was sequenced from the same sample in a study of Ad26.COV2.S vaccination and SARS-CoV-2 variants. Clones were sequenced by immunoSEQ multiplex PCR, and TCRdb holds only the in-frame ones, with some missing. The sample carries approximately 400,000 clones, about 90% recorded once. Sequencing was performed on peripheral blood, taken after recovery from COVID-19. These receptors were collected from a human donor who had recovered from COVID-19.

This rearrangement joins TRBV7-8 to TRBJ1-2; D ambiguous. CDR3 length: 13 amino acids. V lost 5 bases to trimming and J lost 0 bases, with 7 bases between them. CDR1 is SGHVS, CDR2 FQNEAQ, per germline. CDR3 nucleotide sequence: TGTGCCAGCAGCCCAGGATCTAACTATGGCTACACCTTC. The encoded protein is CASSPGSNYGYTF.

This chain connects TRBV12-5 to TRBJ1-6; 12 bases line up with TRBD1. In germline, CDR1 is LGHNT, CDR2 FRNRAP. V dropped 0 bases and J dropped 0; count of bases not matched to a gene: 6. The CDR3 runs 20 residues. In nucleotides, the CDR3 is TGTGCTAGTGGTTTGGTAAGGGGGGACAGGGGGCCCTCCTATAATTCACCCCTCCACTTT. It is translated as CASGLVRGDRGPSYNSPLHF.

The CDR3 loop is CASSLMPGGDGYTF. The DNA for the CDR3 is TGTGCCAGCAGCCTCATGCCAGGGGGCGATGGCTACACCTTC. This chain connects TRBV27 to TRBJ1-2; 8 positions agree with TRBD1. Germline CDR1 and CDR2: MNHEY and SMNVEV (reference sequence). This CDR3 region has 14 residues. The V segment lost 6 bases and the J segment 6 bases; nucleotides outside the gene matches: 9.

This clone was seen only a few times. V usage is TRBV19 and J usage is TRBJ2-5, with 12 bases identical to TRBD2. CDR3 size: 18 residues. Germline V CDR1 and CDR2: LNHDA, SQIVND (reference sequence). With V trimmed by 6 bases and J by 0 bases, 11 bases remained unmatched. The DNA for the CDR3 is TGTGCCAGTAGCCCCCGACTAGCGGGGGTGGGGTACCAAGAGACCCAGTACTTC. This translates into CASSPRLAGVGYQETQYF.

The V and J genes are TRBV9 and TRBJ1-4; D call uncertain. Germline assignment: CDR1 SGDLS and CDR2 YYNGEE. This CDR3 is 15 amino acids long. The ends were cut back, 4 bases at V and 7 bases at J, with 17 bases in the middle. This CDR3 reads CASSISPKGGEKLFF. The CDR3 DNA is TGTGCCAGCAGCATCTCCCCAAAAGGTGGTGAAAAACTGTTTTTT.

The chain joins TRBV11-3 to TRBJ2-3; TRBD1 matches 9 bases. V was clipped by 5 bases and J by 3 bases; unmatched bases: 6. This CDR3 is built from 15 residues. Germline V CDR1 and CDR2: SGHNT, YENEEA. For the CDR3, the DNA is TGTGCCAGCAGCCCCCCGGACAGGGGAACAGATACGCAGTATTTT. This sequence encodes CASSPPDRGTDTQYF.

The chain is built from TRBV7-3 and TRBJ2-7, with TRBD2 as a possible D gene (5 bases). V shed 2 bases and J shed 0 bases, with 17 bases lying between them. The germline V gene encodes CDR1 SGHTA and CDR2 FQGTGA. The CDR3 sequence is 17 residues long. The DNA for the CDR3 is TGTGCCAGCAGCTTATCCCCTAGCCGGCTGGGCTCCTACGAGCAGTACTTC. It yields the protein CASSLSPSRLGSYEQYF.

The chain is built from TRBV4-1 and TRBJ2-5; 7 bases map to TRBD1. This CDR3 has 15 residues. The junction had 9 bases not matched to a gene; V was cut back by 3 bases and J by 5 bases. Germline V gene data show CDR1 as MGHRA and CDR2 as YSYEKL. The CDR3 nucleotides read TGCGCCAGCAGCCAGATAACAGGGGATCGGGAGACCCAGTACTTC. As protein: CASSQITGDRETQYF.

This rearrangement joins TRBV6-6 to TRBJ1-1; the D is unclear. CDR3 length equals 17 residues. Germline values: CDR1 MNHNY, CDR2 SVGAGI (reference sequence). Trimming removed 5 bases at V and 1 base at J, with 20 bases between. CDR3 amino acids: CASSPWTKRSRNTEAFF. Here the CDR3 DNA reads TGTGCCAGCAGTCCCTGGACGAAGCGGTCGCGGAACACTGAAGCTTTCTTT.

The J gene is TRBJ2-1, the V gene TRBV9; D is tentatively TRBD1 or TRBD2 (6 bases each). With 3 bases removed from V and 0 bases from J, the gap between germline ends came to 22 bases. This CDR3 contains 19 residues. Germline-derived CDR1 and CDR2 are SGDLS and YYNGEE. The CDR3 reads CASSGEAGAPKSSYNEQFF. Written as DNA, the CDR3 is TGTGCCAGCAGCGGGGAGGCAGGGGCCCCGAAATCCTCCTACAATGAGCAGTTCTTC. Filled out from reference TRBV9 and TRBJ2-1, the complete variable domain reads DSGVTQTPKHLITATGQRVTLRCSPRSGDLSVYWYQQSLDQGLQFLIQYYNGEERAKGNILERFSAQQFPDLHSELNLSSLELGDSALYFCASSGEAGAPKSSYNEQFFGPGTRLTVL.

V gene TRBV11-2 combines with J gene TRBJ1-4; D is ambiguous. The germline CDR1 and CDR2 sequences are SGHAT and FQNNGV. The V gene lost 6 bases and the J gene lost 3 bases, with 17 bases spanning the gap. The CDR3 runs to 16 residues. In DNA, the CDR3 is TGTGCCAGCAGTCAATCCTCCAGGCCCTCTAATGAAAAACTGTTTTTT. It specifies CASSQSSRPSNEKLFF.

V gene TRBV16 combines with J gene TRBJ1-1; 8 bases are a match to TRBD1. Germline V CDR1 and CDR2: KGHSY, FQNENV. The CDR3 has 15 residues. The ends lost 1 base at V and 5 bases at J; junction bases unmatched: 6. This chain's CDR3 is CASSQWTGLSTEAFF. CDR3 nucleotide sequence: TGTGCCAGCAGCCAATGGACAGGGCTGTCGACTGAAGCTTTCTTT.

The chain links TRBV7-9 to TRBJ2-5; D call uncertain. This CDR3 has 12 amino acids. Trimming took off 2 bases at V and 5 bases at J, with 6 bases between the two ends. Germline V gene lookup returns CDR1 SEHNR and CDR2 FQNEAQ (reference sequence). The CDR3 here is CASSLIRETQYF. The CDR3 region has the DNA TGTGCCAGCAGCTTAATCCGGGAGACCCAGTACTTC.

The chain couples TRBV18 to TRBJ2-3; no reliable D call. The germline CDR1 and CDR2 sequences are KGHSH and LQKENI. V was trimmed by 6 bases and J by 6 bases, leaving 13 bases between them. CDR3 size: 13 residues. The CDR3 bases are TGTGCCAGCTCGACTCGTGTCACCGATACGCAGTATTTT. It encodes CASSTRVTDTQYF.

The chain employs TRBV7-2 and TRBJ2-5, with 10 nucleotides matching TRBD2. The CDR3 totals 16 residues. J lost 2 bases, V lost 4 bases, and 7 bases had no gene match. CDR1 and CDR2 from the germline V gene are SGHTA and FQGNSA. The CDR3 nucleotides read TGTGCCAGCAGCTCCTCGACTAGCGGGCATCAAGAGACCCAGTACTTC. Its protein product is CASSSSTSGHQETQYF.

The chain has TRBV6-1 and TRBJ1-1; 7 bases line up with TRBD1. The CDR3 has 17 residues. Germline assignment: CDR1 MNHNS and CDR2 SASEGT. Germline trimming cut 4 bases from V and 0 bases from J; bases unmatched to any gene: 11. CDR3 sequence: CASSARGAWVVNTEAFF. CDR3 nucleotide sequence: TGTGCCAGCAGTGCCAGGGGGGCGTGGGTTGTGAACACTGAAGCTTTCTTT.

The gene calls are TRBV5-6 and TRBJ2-7, with 7 bases matching TRBD1. Trimming removed 2 bases from V and 5 bases from J; junction bases left unmatched: 4. The CDR3 extends over 13 amino acids. Germline-derived CDR1 and CDR2 are SGHDT and YYEEEE. The chain's CDR3 is CASSFGTANEQYF. The CDR3 coding sequence is TGTGCCAGCAGCTTCGGGACAGCTAACGAGCAGTACTTC.

The J gene is TRBJ2-7, the V gene TRBV18; D not certain. Germline CDR1 reads KGHSH; CDR2 reads LQKENI. The length of the CDR3 is 13 residues. Trimming pared 4 bases from V and 3 bases from J, leaving 10 bases between. The DNA for the CDR3 is TGTGCCAGCTCACTCCCGGGCAGCTACGAGCAGTACTTC. Translation: CASSLPGSYEQYF.

The chain uses TRBV6-5 and TRBJ1-2; D not resolved. Germline-derived CDR1 and CDR2 are MNHEY and SVGAGI. With 0 bases removed from V and 0 bases from J, the gap between germline ends came to 11 bases. This CDR3 comprises 16 residues. DNA for the CDR3: TGTGCCAGCAGTTACTCCGGTCAGGTCACTAACTATGGCTACACCTTC. Amino acid sequence: CASSYSGQVTNYGYTF.

The chain joins TRBV27 to TRBJ1-1; 10 bases map to TRBD1. J lost 0 bases, V lost 11 bases, and 3 bases had no gene match. Germline lookup yields CDR1 MNHEY and CDR2 SMNVEV (reference sequence). CDR3 length: 13 amino acids. In DNA form, the CDR3 reads TGTGCCCGACAGGGGGCTATGAACACTGAAGCTTTCTTT. Its protein product is CARQGAMNTEAFF.